This is a list of T cell receptor beta chains from one sample in a study of cytomegalovirus exposure and HLA in healthy donors. Repertoires were generated with immunoSEQ multiplex PCR, while TCRdb's copy carries only in-frame clones and drops some. The sample has approximately 150,000 clones; approximately 72% are singletons. Specimen: PBMCs. These receptors were taken from a woman in her fifties or sixties in good health and CMV-seronegative. Each CDR3 is given with its conserved first and last residue. Each record gives: V gene, D gene, clone size, J gene, CDR3 DNA, CDR3 protein. A D gene is named only where the DNA matches it firmly. Clone size is given for some rows only: seen once, a few or many times, or a class if the clone is expanded.

V gene: TRBV6-5
D gene: .
clone size: few
J gene: TRBJ1-3
CDR3 DNA: TGTGCCAGCAGTTACCGGGATCCTGGAAACACCATATATTTT
CDR3 protein: CASSYRDPGNTIYF

V gene: TRBV19
D gene: TRBD1
clone size: few
J gene: TRBJ1-1
CDR3 DNA: TGTGCCAGTAGGAGTCCCGGGACAGGGACTGAAGCTTTCTTT
CDR3 protein: CASRSPGTGTEAFF

V gene: TRBV7-2
D gene: TRBD2
clone size: .
J gene: TRBJ2-7
CDR3 DNA: TGTGCCAGCAGCCAACTCGTTAGGACTAGCGGGGGTTCCGAGCAGTACTTC
CDR3 protein: CASSQLVRTSGGSEQYF

V gene: TRBV5-1
D gene: TRBD1
clone size: .
J gene: TRBJ1-4
CDR3 DNA: TGCGCCAGCAGCTTGGGCAGGGGGTTAACTAATGAAAAACTGTTTTTT
CDR3 protein: CASSLGRGLTNEKLFF

V gene: TRBV11-2
D gene: .
clone size: .
J gene: TRBJ2-1
CDR3 DNA: TGTGCCAGCAGCTTCACTAGATCCTACAATGAGCAGTTCTTC
CDR3 protein: CASSFTRSYNEQFF

V gene: TRBV11-1
D gene: TRBD1
clone size: few
J gene: TRBJ1-4
CDR3 DNA: TGTGCCAGCAGTTCCGGGACAGGGGTCGATGAAAAACTGTTTTTT
CDR3 protein: CASSSGTGVDEKLFF

V gene: TRBV5-1
D gene: .
clone size: .
J gene: TRBJ2-3
CDR3 DNA: TGCGCCAGCAGCTTGGTCCTGGGGGGTAGCACAGATACGCAGTATTTT
CDR3 protein: CASSLVLGGSTDTQYF

V gene: TRBV15
D gene: .
clone size: .
J gene: TRBJ2-7
CDR3 DNA: TGTGCCACCAGCAGAGATGGAGGGAGGAACTACGAGCAGTACTTC
CDR3 protein: CATSRDGGRNYEQYF

V gene: TRBV7-2
D gene: .
clone size: once
J gene: TRBJ1-1
CDR3 DNA: TGTGCCAGCAGCTTAGACAGGACCTTTGAAGCTTTCTTT
CDR3 protein: CASSLDRTFEAFF

V gene: TRBV2
D gene: TRBD2
clone size: .
J gene: TRBJ2-3
CDR3 DNA: TGTGCCAGCAGTACCCCTAGCGGGGCCCCTAGCACAGATACGCAGTATTTT
CDR3 protein: CASSTPSGAPSTDTQYF

V gene: TRBV27
D gene: TRBD2
clone size: .
J gene: TRBJ2-4
CDR3 DNA: TGTGCCAGCAGTTTACGGACTAGCGGAGTAGCCAAAAACATTCAGTACTTC
CDR3 protein: CASSLRTSGVAKNIQYF

V gene: TRBV7-2
D gene: .
clone size: .
J gene: TRBJ2-7
CDR3 DNA: TGTGCCAGCACCGTGGCGGCCCTCTCCTACGAGCAGTACTTC
CDR3 protein: CASTVAALSYEQYF

V gene: TRBV29-1
D gene: .
clone size: .
J gene: TRBJ2-3
CDR3 DNA: TGCAGCGTGAGGGGGATAGAGAGGGGCGCAGATACGCAGTATTTT
CDR3 protein: CSVRGIERGADTQYF

V gene: TRBV11-3
D gene: .
clone size: .
J gene: TRBJ2-4
CDR3 DNA: TGTGCCAGCAGCTTAGGCATAGTAGACAGGGAGGAAAACATTCAGTACTTC
CDR3 protein: CASSLGIVDREENIQYF

V gene: TRBV6-1
D gene: .
clone size: once
J gene: TRBJ2-3
CDR3 DNA: TGTGCCAGCAGTGAGAGGTCCTCTCCTAGCACAGATACGCAGTATTTT
CDR3 protein: CASSERSSPSTDTQYF

V gene: TRBV2
D gene: TRBD2
clone size: .
J gene: TRBJ2-7
CDR3 DNA: TGTGCCAGCAGTGAAGTAGTACTAGCGAGATCCTACGAGCAGTACTTC
CDR3 protein: CASSEVVLARSYEQYF

V gene: TRBV7-8
D gene: .
clone size: .
J gene: TRBJ2-7
CDR3 DNA: TGTGCCAGCAGCTTAGCGGGGACACCGGCCTACTACGAGCAGTACTTC
CDR3 protein: CASSLAGTPAYYEQYF

V gene: TRBV28
D gene: TRBD2
clone size: .
J gene: TRBJ2-5
CDR3 DNA: TGTGCCAGCAGTCCCAGCGCTGGACTAGGGTGGGAGACCCAGTACTTC
CDR3 protein: CASSPSAGLGWETQYF

V gene: TRBV4-3
D gene: .
clone size: .
J gene: TRBJ2-7
CDR3 DNA: TGCGCCAGCAGCCAAGATCCACTAGGCGGCGAGCAGTACTTC
CDR3 protein: CASSQDPLGGEQYF

V gene: TRBV10-3
D gene: .
clone size: .
J gene: TRBJ2-7
CDR3 DNA: TGTGCCATCAGTGAGTCGATCGGGGCCTACGAGCAGTACTTC
CDR3 protein: CAISESIGAYEQYF

V gene: TRBV6-6
D gene: TRBD2
clone size: few
J gene: TRBJ2-7
CDR3 DNA: TGTGCCAGCAGTTCGGGACTAGCGGCAGGCTCCTACGAGCAGTACTTC
CDR3 protein: CASSSGLAAGSYEQYF

V gene: TRBV28
D gene: TRBD1
clone size: few
J gene: TRBJ2-7
CDR3 DNA: TGTGCCAGCAGTTTATTAGGTTCTAGGTGGGACAGGAGATCCTCCTACGAGCAGTACTTC
CDR3 protein: CASSLLGSRWDRRSSYEQYF

V gene: TRBV5-1
D gene: TRBD1
clone size: once
J gene: TRBJ2-3
CDR3 DNA: TGCGCCAGCAGCTCTCGGACAGGGTGGGATACGCAGTATTTT
CDR3 protein: CASSSRTGWDTQYF

V gene: TRBV7-8
D gene: TRBD1
clone size: .
J gene: TRBJ2-7
CDR3 DNA: TGTGCCAGCAGCTTAGCGCTGAGGGGGCGCATAGGTCGAAATTACTACGAGCAGTACTTC
CDR3 protein: CASSLALRGRIGRNYYEQYF

V gene: TRBV7-3
D gene: .
clone size: few
J gene: TRBJ2-3
CDR3 DNA: TGTGCCAGCAGCCCCCTAGCGTACAGCACAGATACGCAGTATTTT
CDR3 protein: CASSPLAYSTDTQYF

V gene: TRBV27
D gene: TRBD1
clone size: once
J gene: TRBJ2-7
CDR3 DNA: TGTGCCAGCAGTCGCGGACAGGGCTCCTACGAGCAGTACTTC
CDR3 protein: CASSRGQGSYEQYF

V gene: TRBV19
D gene: TRBD1
clone size: .
J gene: TRBJ2-7
CDR3 DNA: TGTGCCAGTAGTGCCCAGGGGGCCCTTTCCTACGAGCAGTACTTC
CDR3 protein: CASSAQGALSYEQYF

V gene: TRBV2
D gene: .
clone size: few
J gene: TRBJ2-5
CDR3 DNA: TGTGCCAGCAGTTACAAGCGGTGGCAAGAGACCCAGTACTTC
CDR3 protein: CASSYKRWQETQYF

V gene: TRBV19
D gene: .
clone size: .
J gene: TRBJ2-3
CDR3 DNA: TGTGCCAGTAGTATACGGCAGGGGTCAGATACGCAGTATTTT
CDR3 protein: CASSIRQGSDTQYF

V gene: TRBV5-7
D gene: TRBD1
clone size: .
J gene: TRBJ1-3
CDR3 DNA: TGTGCCAGCAGCTTGCCCACCGGACAGGGTGGAAACACCATATATTTT
CDR3 protein: CASSLPTGQGGNTIYF

V gene: TRBV6-6
D gene: TRBD1
clone size: few
J gene: TRBJ2-5
CDR3 DNA: TGTGCCAGCAGTTACTCCCCGGGACAGGGGAAAGAGACCCAGTACTTC
CDR3 protein: CASSYSPGQGKETQYF

V gene: TRBV6-1
D gene: TRBD2
clone size: .
J gene: TRBJ2-5
CDR3 DNA: TGTGCCAGCAGTGAACTACTAGCGGGAGTCCCTGGGGAGACCCAGTACTTC
CDR3 protein: CASSELLAGVPGETQYF

V gene: TRBV5-4
D gene: TRBD1
clone size: .
J gene: TRBJ2-7
CDR3 DNA: TGTGCCAGCAGCCGAGGGGGCAAAACAGGGGGAGGCGAGCAGTACTTC
CDR3 protein: CASSRGGKTGGGEQYF

V gene: TRBV19
D gene: .
clone size: .
J gene: TRBJ1-1
CDR3 DNA: TGTGCCAGTAGTATAGGGAACAGGGCGGCCGGTGAAGCTTTCTTT
CDR3 protein: CASSIGNRAAGEAFF

V gene: TRBV23-1
D gene: TRBD1
clone size: .
J gene: TRBJ2-4
CDR3 DNA: TGCGCCAGCAGTCGCACACAACAGGGGTTGAACCAAGAGGCTCCAACACTAGCCAAAAACATTCAGTACTTC
CDR3 protein: CASSRTQQGLNQEAPTLAKNIQYF

V gene: TRBV7-9
D gene: TRBD2
clone size: once
J gene: TRBJ2-1
CDR3 DNA: TGTGCCAGCAGTCCGCCAACTGGGGGGGGCTACAATGAGCAGTTCTTC
CDR3 protein: CASSPPTGGGYNEQFF

V gene: TRBV7-2
D gene: .
clone size: .
J gene: TRBJ1-5
CDR3 DNA: TGTGCCAGCAGCTTAGGAGCAGGGCTGTCGCAGCCCCAGCATTTT
CDR3 protein: CASSLGAGLSQPQHF

V gene: TRBV7-6
D gene: .
clone size: .
J gene: TRBJ2-2
CDR3 DNA: TGTGCCAGCAGCTTAGCGGCCCAGGGGACCGGGGAGCTGTTTTTT
CDR3 protein: CASSLAAQGTGELFF

V gene: TRBV7-2
D gene: .
clone size: few
J gene: TRBJ2-5
CDR3 DNA: TGTGCCAGCAGCTTTTCCAGCGACCAAGAGACCCAGTACTTC
CDR3 protein: CASSFSSDQETQYF

V gene: TRBV2
D gene: TRBD1
clone size: .
J gene: TRBJ1-5
CDR3 DNA: TGTGCCAGCAGGGGAACCGGGACAGGAGGGGATCAGCCCCAGCATTTT
CDR3 protein: CASRGTGTGGDQPQHF

V gene: TRBV4-1
D gene: TRBD1
clone size: .
J gene: TRBJ1-4
CDR3 DNA: TGCGCCAGCAGCCAAGATGAACAGGGGCTGGGGGAAAAACTGTTTTTT
CDR3 protein: CASSQDEQGLGEKLFF

V gene: TRBV7-8
D gene: .
clone size: .
J gene: TRBJ2-3
CDR3 DNA: TGTGCCAGCAGCTTATCTAGCACAGATACGCAGTATTTT
CDR3 protein: CASSLSSTDTQYF

V gene: TRBV5-6
D gene: TRBD1
clone size: .
J gene: TRBJ1-2
CDR3 DNA: TGTGCCAGCAGTCAGACAGGGAGTAGCTATGGCTACACCTTC
CDR3 protein: CASSQTGSSYGYTF

V gene: TRBV2
D gene: .
clone size: .
J gene: TRBJ1-1
CDR3 DNA: TGTGCCAGCAGTGTTAGTCAGGGGCTGGGCACTGAAGCTTTCTTT
CDR3 protein: CASSVSQGLGTEAFF

V gene: TRBV6-5
D gene: TRBD2
clone size: .
J gene: TRBJ2-2
CDR3 DNA: TGTGCCAGTCAAAGCGGGGGAGGTACCGGGGAGCTGTTTTTT
CDR3 protein: CASQSGGGTGELFF

V gene: TRBV6-5
D gene: .
clone size: once
J gene: TRBJ2-1
CDR3 DNA: TGTGCCAGCAGTCCGGGACTCACATACAATGAGCAGTTCTTC
CDR3 protein: CASSPGLTYNEQFF

V gene: TRBV5-1
D gene: .
clone size: .
J gene: TRBJ2-3
CDR3 DNA: TGCGCCAGCAGCTCCTCACCGGGGGTCGGCACAGATACGCAGTATTTT
CDR3 protein: CASSSSPGVGTDTQYF

V gene: TRBV7-2
D gene: TRBD2
clone size: .
J gene: TRBJ2-3
CDR3 DNA: TGTGCCAGCAGCGCGACTAGCGGGGGGGCCGGCCCAGATACGCAGTATTTT
CDR3 protein: CASSATSGGAGPDTQYF

V gene: TRBV27
D gene: TRBD1
clone size: few
J gene: TRBJ2-5
CDR3 DNA: TGTGCCAGCAGTCGGACAGGCATAGGGGAGACCCAGTACTTC
CDR3 protein: CASSRTGIGETQYF

V gene: TRBV7-9
D gene: .
clone size: .
J gene: TRBJ2-7
CDR3 DNA: TGTGCCAGCAGCTTAGGGGCTAGCTCTACCGAGCAGTACTTC
CDR3 protein: CASSLGASSTEQYF

V gene: TRBV9
D gene: .
clone size: few
J gene: TRBJ1-6
CDR3 DNA: TGTGCCAGCAGTGTAAAGAGGGACTTTAATTCACCCCTCCACTTT
CDR3 protein: CASSVKRDFNSPLHF

V gene: TRBV19
D gene: .
clone size: many
J gene: TRBJ1-1
CDR3 DNA: TGTGCCAGTAGTGTCTTCGGACAGACTGAAGCTTTCTTT
CDR3 protein: CASSVFGQTEAFF